Presented here are 4 T cell receptor beta chains from one specimen sequenced in a study of T cell responses to AZD1222 COVID-19 vaccine. TCRdb's table, derived via immunoSEQ multiplex PCR, lists solely in-frame clones and lacks some. The data hold over 90,000 clones, with 70% to 90% observed a single time. The material sequenced was peripheral blood, taken on day 0 of AZD1222 vaccination. These receptors all stem from an adult in good health.

The chain joins TRBV7-2 to TRBJ2-1; TRBD1 agrees at 7 bases. The ends lost 1 base at V and 8 bases at J; junction bases unmatched: 8. Germline V gives CDR1 SGHTA, CDR2 FQGNSA. This CDR3 comprises 15 residues. The CDR3 here is CASSLGGTAIYEQFF. CDR3 DNA sequence: TGTGCCAGCAGCTTAGGTGGGACAGCTATCTATGAGCAGTTCTTC. The variable domain in full, with the rest retrieved from reference TRBV7-2 and TRBJ2-1, is GAGVSQSPSNKVTEKGKDVELRCDPISGHTALYWYRQSLGQGLEFLIYFQGNSAPDKSGLPSDRFSAERTGGSVSTLTIQRTQQEDSAVYLCASSLGGTAIYEQFFGPGTRLTVL.

This rearrangement joins TRBV5-1 to TRBJ2-7, with 11 bases matching TRBD1. This CDR3 is built from 16 residues. The germline gives CDR1 SGHRS, CDR2 YFSETQ. The J segment lost 6 bases and the V segment lost 3 bases, leaving 11 bases of the junction unmatched. CDR3 residues: CASSSILGTGGREQYF. In nucleotides, the CDR3 is TGCGCCAGCAGCTCGATACTTGGGACAGGGGGACGCGAGCAGTACTTC.

The gene calls are TRBV21-1 and TRBJ1-1; the D segment call TRBD1 is taken from the table without a DNA check. TRBV21-1 is a pseudogene locus. This CDR3 is 13 amino acids long. CDR3 nucleotide sequence: TGTGCCACCCGGACAGGGCTGAACACTGAAGCTTTCTTT. Protein product: CATRTGLNTEAFF.

This chain uses TRBV6-2 or TRBV6-3 with TRBJ2-7, with 10 bases identical to TRBD1. V lost 2 bases and J lost 4; bases outside the gene matches: 5. In germline, CDR1 is MNHEY, CDR2 SVGEGT. The CDR3 extends over 15 amino acids. CDR3: CASSYLDRGLYEQYF. The CDR3 nucleotides read TGTGCCAGCAGTTACCTAGACAGGGGGCTGTACGAGCAGTACTTC.